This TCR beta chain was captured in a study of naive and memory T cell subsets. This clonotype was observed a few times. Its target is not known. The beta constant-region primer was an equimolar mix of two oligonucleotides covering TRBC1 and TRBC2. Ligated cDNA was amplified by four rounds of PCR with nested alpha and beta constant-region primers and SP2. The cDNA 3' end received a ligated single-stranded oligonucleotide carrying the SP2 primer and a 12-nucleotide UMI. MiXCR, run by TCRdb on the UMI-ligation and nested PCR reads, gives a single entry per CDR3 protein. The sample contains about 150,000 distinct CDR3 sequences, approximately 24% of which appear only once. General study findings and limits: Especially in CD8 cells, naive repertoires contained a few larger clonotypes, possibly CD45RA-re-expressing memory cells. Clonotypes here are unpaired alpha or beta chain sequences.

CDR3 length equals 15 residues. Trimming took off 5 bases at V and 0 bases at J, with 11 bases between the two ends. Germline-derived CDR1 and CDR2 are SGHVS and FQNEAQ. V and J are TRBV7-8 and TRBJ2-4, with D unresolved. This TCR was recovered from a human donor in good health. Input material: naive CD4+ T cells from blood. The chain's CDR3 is CASSTTDLAKNIQYF. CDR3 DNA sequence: TGTGCCAGCAGCACGACGGACCTAGCCAAAAACATTCAGTACTTC.